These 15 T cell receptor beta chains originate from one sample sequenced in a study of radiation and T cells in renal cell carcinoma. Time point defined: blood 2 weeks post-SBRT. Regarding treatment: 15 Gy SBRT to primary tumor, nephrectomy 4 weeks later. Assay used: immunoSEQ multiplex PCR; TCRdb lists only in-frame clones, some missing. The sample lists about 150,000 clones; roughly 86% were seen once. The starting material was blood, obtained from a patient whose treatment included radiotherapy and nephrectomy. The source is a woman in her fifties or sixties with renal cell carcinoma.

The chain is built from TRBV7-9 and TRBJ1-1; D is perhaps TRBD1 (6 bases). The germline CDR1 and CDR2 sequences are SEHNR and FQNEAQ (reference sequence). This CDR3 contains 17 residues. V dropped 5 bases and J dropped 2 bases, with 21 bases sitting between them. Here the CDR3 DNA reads TGTGCCAGCAGCCACTTAGGGGGACCCGGACGTAACACTGAAGCTTTCTTT. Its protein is CASSHLGGPGRNTEAFF.

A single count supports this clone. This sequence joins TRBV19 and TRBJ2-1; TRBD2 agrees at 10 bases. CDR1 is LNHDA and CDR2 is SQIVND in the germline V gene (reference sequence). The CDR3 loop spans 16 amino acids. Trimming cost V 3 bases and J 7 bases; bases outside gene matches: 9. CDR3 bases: TGTGCCAGTAGTATCGGGGGACTAGCGAGTCAGAATGAGCAGTTCTTC. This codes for CASSIGGLASQNEQFF.

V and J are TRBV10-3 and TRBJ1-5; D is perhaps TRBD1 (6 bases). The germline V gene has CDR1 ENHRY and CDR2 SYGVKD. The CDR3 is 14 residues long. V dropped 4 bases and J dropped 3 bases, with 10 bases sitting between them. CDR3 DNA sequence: TGTGCCATCAGTGTGTCAGGGGACAATCAGCCCCAGCATTTT. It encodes CAISVSGDNQPQHF.

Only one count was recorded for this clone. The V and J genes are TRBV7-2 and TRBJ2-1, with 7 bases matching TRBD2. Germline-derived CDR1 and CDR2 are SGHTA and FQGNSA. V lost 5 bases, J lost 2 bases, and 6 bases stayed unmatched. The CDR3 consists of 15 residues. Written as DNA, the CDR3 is TGTGCCAGCAGCCAGACTAGCAGTCCCTACAATGAGCAGTTCTTC. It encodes CASSQTSSPYNEQFF.

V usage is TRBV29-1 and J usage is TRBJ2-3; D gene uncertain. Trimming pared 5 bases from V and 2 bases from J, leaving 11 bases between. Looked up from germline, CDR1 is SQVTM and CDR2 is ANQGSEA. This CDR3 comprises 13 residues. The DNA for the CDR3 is TGCAGCGTTAAGGACCCTTTCACAGATACGCAGTATTTT. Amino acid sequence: CSVKDPFTDTQYF.

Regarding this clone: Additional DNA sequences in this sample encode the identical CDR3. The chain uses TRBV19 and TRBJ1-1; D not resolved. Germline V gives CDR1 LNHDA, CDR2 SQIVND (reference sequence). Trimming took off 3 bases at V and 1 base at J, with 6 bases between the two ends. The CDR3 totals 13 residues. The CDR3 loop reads CASSIQGNTEAFF. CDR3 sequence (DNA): TGTGCCAGTAGTATCCAAGGGAACACTGAAGCTTTCTTT.

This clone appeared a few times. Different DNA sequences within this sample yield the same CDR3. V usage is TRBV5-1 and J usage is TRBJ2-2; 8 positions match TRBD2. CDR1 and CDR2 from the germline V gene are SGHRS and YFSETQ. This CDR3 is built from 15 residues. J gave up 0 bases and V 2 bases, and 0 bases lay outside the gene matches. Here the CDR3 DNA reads TGCGCCAGCAGCTTAGCGGGGGCGAACACCGGGGAGCTGTTTTTT. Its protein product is CASSLAGANTGELFF.

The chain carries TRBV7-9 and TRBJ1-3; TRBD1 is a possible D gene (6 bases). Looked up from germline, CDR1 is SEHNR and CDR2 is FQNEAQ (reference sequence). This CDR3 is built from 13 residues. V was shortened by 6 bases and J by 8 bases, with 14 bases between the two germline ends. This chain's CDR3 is CASRLTRQDTIYF. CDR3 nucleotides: TGTGCCAGCAGGCTCACGAGACAGGACACCATATATTTT. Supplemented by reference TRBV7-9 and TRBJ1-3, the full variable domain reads DTGVSQNPRHKITKRGQNVTFRCDPISEHNRLYWYRQTLGQGPEFLTYFQNEAQLEKSRLLSDRFSAERPKGSFSTLEIQRTEQGDSAMYLCASRLTRQDTIYFGEGSWLTVV.

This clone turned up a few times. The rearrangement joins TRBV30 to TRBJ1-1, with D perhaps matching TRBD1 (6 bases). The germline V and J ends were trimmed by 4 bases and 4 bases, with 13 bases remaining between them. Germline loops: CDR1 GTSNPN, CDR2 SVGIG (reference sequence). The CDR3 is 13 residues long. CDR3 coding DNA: TGTGCCTGGAAACCGACAGGCCCCACTGAAGCTTTCTTT. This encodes CAWKPTGPTEAFF.

CDR3 DNA: TGTGCCAGTAGTATCACGGGGACAGGGGAGGAGACCCAGTACTTC. Protein: CASSITGTGEETQYF. V usage is TRBV19 and J usage is TRBJ2-5; TRBD1 aligns across 10 bases. Per germline, CDR1 LNHDA and CDR2 SQIVND (reference sequence). Unmatched junction bases numbered 6, after V lost 3 bases and J lost 5 bases. The CDR3 sequence is 15 residues long.

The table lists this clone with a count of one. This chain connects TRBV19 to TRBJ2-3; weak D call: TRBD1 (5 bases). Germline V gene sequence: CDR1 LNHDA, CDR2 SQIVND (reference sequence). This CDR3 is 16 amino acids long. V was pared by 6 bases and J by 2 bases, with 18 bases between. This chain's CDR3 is CASSRAAGSYTDTQYF. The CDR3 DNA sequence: TGTGCCAGTAGCCGAGCCGCAGGGTCCTACACAGATACGCAGTATTTT.

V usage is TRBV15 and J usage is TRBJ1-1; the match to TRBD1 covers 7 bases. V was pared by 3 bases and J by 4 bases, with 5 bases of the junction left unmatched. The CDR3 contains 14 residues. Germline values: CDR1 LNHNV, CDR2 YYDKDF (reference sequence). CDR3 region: CATSSKDRTTEAFF. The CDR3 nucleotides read TGTGCCACCAGCAGTAAGGACAGGACCACTGAAGCTTTCTTT.

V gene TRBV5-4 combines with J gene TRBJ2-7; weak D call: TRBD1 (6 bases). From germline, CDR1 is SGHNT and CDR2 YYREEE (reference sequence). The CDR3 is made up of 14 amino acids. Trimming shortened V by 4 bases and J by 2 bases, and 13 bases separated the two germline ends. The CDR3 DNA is TGTGCCAGCAGCGGGGGCATAGTGACCTACGAGCAGTACTTC. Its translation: CASSGGIVTYEQYF.

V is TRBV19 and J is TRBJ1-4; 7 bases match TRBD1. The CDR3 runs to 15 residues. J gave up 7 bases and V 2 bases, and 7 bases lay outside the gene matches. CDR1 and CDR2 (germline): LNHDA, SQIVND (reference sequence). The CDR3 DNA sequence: TGTGCCAGTAGTATAATACAGGGGCCGGGTGAAAAACTGTTTTTT. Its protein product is CASSIIQGPGEKLFF.

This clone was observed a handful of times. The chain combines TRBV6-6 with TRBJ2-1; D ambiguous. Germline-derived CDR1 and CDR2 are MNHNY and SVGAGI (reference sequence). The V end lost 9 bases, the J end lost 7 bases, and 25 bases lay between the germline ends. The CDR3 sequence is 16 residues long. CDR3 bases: TGTGCCAGTTTTACCGGGCGCCCCCGAACAAGGAATGAGCAGTTCTTC. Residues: CASFTGRPRTRNEQFF.